The rows below give T cell receptor beta chains drawn from one sample of a study of shared clonotypes between healthy human individuals. The data were produced by immunoSEQ multiplex PCR, yet TCRdb's version contains in-frame clones alone and is incomplete. Of about 530,000 clones in the sample, roughly 85% are singletons; the top ten hold under 15%. The sequencing sample was made of PBMCs. Receptors were obtained from a woman between 40 and 55 years old in good health. Some clones in this sample may be carry-over from other donors' samples. The conserved cysteine and the conserved F or W are not part of the CDR3 here. Rows give clone size only sometimes, using once, few, many, or a class for an expanded clone.

cdr3_aa: ASSPRLAGVGTDTQY; clone_size: -; j_call: TRBJ2-3; v_call: TRBV18
cdr3_aa: ASSSNSVSYEQY; clone_size: -; j_call: TRBJ2-7; v_call: TRBV19
cdr3_aa: SVADGTYEQY; clone_size: -; j_call: TRBJ2-7; v_call: TRBV29-1
cdr3_aa: ASSLVHQNTGELF; clone_size: -; j_call: TRBJ2-2; v_call: TRBV7-2
cdr3_aa: ASSLDGRPSEQY; clone_size: -; j_call: TRBJ2-7; v_call: TRBV5-4
cdr3_aa: ATLVRLLKGETQY; clone_size: -; j_call: TRBJ2-5; v_call: TRBV2
cdr3_aa: ASRGGAEVGYT; clone_size: -; j_call: TRBJ1-2; v_call: TRBV28
cdr3_aa: ASSSGQGHEQY; clone_size: -; j_call: TRBJ2-7; v_call: TRBV7-9
cdr3_aa: ATSTGAGTGKGYT; clone_size: -; j_call: TRBJ1-2; v_call: TRBV15
cdr3_aa: ASSLAKGNTEAF; clone_size: few; j_call: TRBJ1-1; v_call: TRBV5-1
cdr3_aa: ASSFRTSGRHSYEQY; clone_size: -; j_call: TRBJ2-7; v_call: TRBV5-1
cdr3_aa: ASSFGLGSYEQY; clone_size: many; j_call: TRBJ2-7; v_call: TRBV7-2
cdr3_aa: ASSLMGRETQY; clone_size: -; j_call: TRBJ2-5; v_call: TRBV6-5
cdr3_aa: ASSLTTSGRTSPYEQY; clone_size: -; j_call: TRBJ2-7; v_call: TRBV7-3
cdr3_aa: ASREGSVGREYEQY; clone_size: -; j_call: TRBJ2-7; v_call: TRBV28
cdr3_aa: ASSVEGTNTGELF; clone_size: few; j_call: TRBJ2-2; v_call: TRBV6-4
cdr3_aa: ASTIAQGVGYEQY; clone_size: -; j_call: TRBJ2-7; v_call: TRBV19
cdr3_aa: ASESNRGLGEQY; clone_size: -; j_call: TRBJ2-7; v_call: TRBV6-5
cdr3_aa: ASSKGLAGEQETQY; clone_size: -; j_call: TRBJ2-5; v_call: TRBV21-1
cdr3_aa: ASSLARDTGELF; clone_size: -; j_call: TRBJ2-2; v_call: TRBV5-6
cdr3_aa: ASKVAGGKGNEQF; clone_size: -; j_call: TRBJ2-1; v_call: TRBV28
cdr3_aa: AWSGGIGPNYEQY; clone_size: -; j_call: TRBJ2-7; v_call: TRBV30
cdr3_aa: ASSLMGSKNIQY; clone_size: -; j_call: TRBJ2-4; v_call: TRBV7-3
cdr3_aa: ASSQDPAGLGRVEQY; clone_size: -; j_call: TRBJ2-7; v_call: TRBV4-1
cdr3_aa: ASSYPGASEAF; clone_size: -; j_call: TRBJ1-1; v_call: TRBV6-6
cdr3_aa: ASSLFRQGPF; clone_size: few; j_call: TRBJ1-1; v_call: TRBV28
cdr3_aa: ASSVVTGVYEQY; clone_size: -; j_call: TRBJ2-7; v_call: TRBV5-1
cdr3_aa: ASRLQREERDYEQY; clone_size: once; j_call: -; v_call: TRBV28
cdr3_aa: ASSLGGPNTEAF; clone_size: -; j_call: TRBJ1-1; v_call: TRBV5-1
cdr3_aa: ASSQGREIGGGYT; clone_size: -; j_call: TRBJ1-2; v_call: TRBV4-1
cdr3_aa: ASRLLAGVYNEQF; clone_size: -; j_call: TRBJ2-1; v_call: TRBV4-1
cdr3_aa: ASSLVGGRVTGELF; clone_size: -; j_call: TRBJ2-2; v_call: TRBV9
cdr3_aa: ASSSQGSDTEAF; clone_size: -; j_call: TRBJ1-1; v_call: TRBV7-2
cdr3_aa: ASSITSGISDTQY; clone_size: -; j_call: TRBJ2-3; v_call: TRBV7-9
cdr3_aa: ASSLFTGGIYEQY; clone_size: -; j_call: TRBJ2-7; v_call: TRBV7-8
cdr3_aa: ASSLSGGFNQPQH; clone_size: -; j_call: TRBJ1-5; v_call: TRBV11-2
cdr3_aa: ASNGQGNTEAF; clone_size: -; j_call: TRBJ1-1; v_call: TRBV2
cdr3_aa: ASSFLDFTDTQY; clone_size: many; j_call: TRBJ2-3; v_call: TRBV11-2
cdr3_aa: ASSPRTGTNYGYT; clone_size: -; j_call: TRBJ1-2; v_call: TRBV9
cdr3_aa: ASSPPGSGANVLT; clone_size: -; j_call: TRBJ2-6; v_call: TRBV28
cdr3_aa: ATNEQF; clone_size: -; j_call: TRBJ2-1; v_call: TRBV5-4
cdr3_aa: ASSPPDSTAEAF; clone_size: once; j_call: TRBJ1-1; v_call: TRBV18
cdr3_aa: AWRLQLNSPLH; clone_size: -; j_call: TRBJ1-6; v_call: TRBV30
cdr3_aa: ASSITVNQPQH; clone_size: few; j_call: TRBJ1-5; v_call: TRBV19
cdr3_aa: AWSVLGGGSYNEQF; clone_size: -; j_call: TRBJ2-1; v_call: TRBV30
cdr3_aa: ASRSLAGETQY; clone_size: -; j_call: TRBJ2-5; v_call: TRBV9
cdr3_aa: ASSPQLATGELF; clone_size: once; j_call: TRBJ2-2; v_call: TRBV27
cdr3_aa: ASSELGDRTGLGGSYEQY; clone_size: -; j_call: TRBJ2-7; v_call: TRBV10-2
cdr3_aa: ASSQEWSGALFGELF; clone_size: -; j_call: TRBJ2-2; v_call: TRBV4-3
cdr3_aa: ASSVGGQGLSGNTIY; clone_size: -; j_call: TRBJ1-3; v_call: TRBV9
cdr3_aa: SVGRRGLETQY; clone_size: -; j_call: TRBJ2-5; v_call: TRBV29-1